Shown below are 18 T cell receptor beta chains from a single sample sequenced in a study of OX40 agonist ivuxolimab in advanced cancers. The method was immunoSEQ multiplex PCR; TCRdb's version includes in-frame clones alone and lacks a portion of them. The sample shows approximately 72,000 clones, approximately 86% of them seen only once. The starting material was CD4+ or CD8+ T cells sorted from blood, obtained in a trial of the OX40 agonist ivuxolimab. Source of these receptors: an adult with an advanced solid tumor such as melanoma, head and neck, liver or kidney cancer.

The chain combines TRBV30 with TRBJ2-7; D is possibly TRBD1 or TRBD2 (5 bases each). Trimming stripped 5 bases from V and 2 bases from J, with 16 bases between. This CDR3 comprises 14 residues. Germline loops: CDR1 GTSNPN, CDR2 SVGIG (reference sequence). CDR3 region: CAWGRGLTTYEQYF. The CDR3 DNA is TGTGCCTGGGGACGGGGCTTAACCACCTACGAGCAGTACTTC. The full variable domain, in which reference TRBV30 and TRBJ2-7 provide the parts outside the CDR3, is SQTIHQWPATLVQPVGSPLSLECTVEGTSNPNLYWYRQAAGRGLQLLFYSVGIGQISSEVPQNLSASRPQDRQFILSSKKLLLSDSGFYLCAWGRGLTTYEQYFGPGTRLTVT.

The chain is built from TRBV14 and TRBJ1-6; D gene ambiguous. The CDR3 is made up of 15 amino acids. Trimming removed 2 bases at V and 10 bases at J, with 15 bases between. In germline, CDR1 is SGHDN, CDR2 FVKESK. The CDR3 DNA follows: TGTGCCAGCAGCCAATATTCCGGGATCCTCTCACCCCTCCACTTT. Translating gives CASSQYSGILSPLHF.

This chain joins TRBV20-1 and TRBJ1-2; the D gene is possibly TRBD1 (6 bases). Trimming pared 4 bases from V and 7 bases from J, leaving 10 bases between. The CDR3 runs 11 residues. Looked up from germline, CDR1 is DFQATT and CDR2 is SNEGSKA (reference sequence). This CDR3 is CSATTGSGYTF. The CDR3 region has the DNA TGCAGTGCTACCACAGGGAGTGGCTACACCTTC.

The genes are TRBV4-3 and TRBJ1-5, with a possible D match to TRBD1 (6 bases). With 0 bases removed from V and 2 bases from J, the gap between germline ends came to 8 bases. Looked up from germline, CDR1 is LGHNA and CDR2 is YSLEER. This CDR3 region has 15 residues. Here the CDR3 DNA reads TGCGCCAGCAGCCAAGAGGGGGGCGGCAATCAGCCCCAGCATTTT. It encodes CASSQEGGGNQPQHF.

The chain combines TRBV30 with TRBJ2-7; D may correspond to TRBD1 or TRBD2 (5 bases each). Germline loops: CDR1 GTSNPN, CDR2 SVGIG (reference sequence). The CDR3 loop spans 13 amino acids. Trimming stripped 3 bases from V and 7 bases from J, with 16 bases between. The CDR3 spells CAWSGAGWGEQYF. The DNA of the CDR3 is TGTGCCTGGAGCGGGGCAGGGTGGGGAGAGCAGTACTTC.

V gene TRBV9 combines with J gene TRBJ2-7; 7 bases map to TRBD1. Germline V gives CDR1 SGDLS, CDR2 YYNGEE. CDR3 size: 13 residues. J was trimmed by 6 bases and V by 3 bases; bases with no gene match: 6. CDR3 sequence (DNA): TGTGCCAGCAGCGGGTTGACAGGGAGCGAGCAGTACTTC. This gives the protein CASSGLTGSEQYF.

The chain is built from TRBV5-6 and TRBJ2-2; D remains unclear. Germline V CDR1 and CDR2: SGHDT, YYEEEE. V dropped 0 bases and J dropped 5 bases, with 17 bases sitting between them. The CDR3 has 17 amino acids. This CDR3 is CASSLASAIFKTGELFF. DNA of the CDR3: TGTGCCAGCAGCTTGGCCAGTGCTATCTTTAAGACCGGGGAGCTGTTTTTT.

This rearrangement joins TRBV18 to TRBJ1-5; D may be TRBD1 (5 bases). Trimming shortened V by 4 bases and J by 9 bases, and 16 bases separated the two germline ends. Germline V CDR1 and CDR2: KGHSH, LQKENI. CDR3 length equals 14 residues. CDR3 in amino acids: CASSRGDTGWPQHF. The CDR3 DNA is TGTGCCAGCTCACGGGGAGACACAGGATGGCCCCAGCATTTT.

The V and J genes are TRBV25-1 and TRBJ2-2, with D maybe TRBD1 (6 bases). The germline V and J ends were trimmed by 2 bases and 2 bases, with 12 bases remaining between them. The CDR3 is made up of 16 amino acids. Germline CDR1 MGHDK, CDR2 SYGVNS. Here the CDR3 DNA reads TGTGCCAGCAGTGAACGGACAGTTTTAAACACCGGGGAGCTGTTTTTT. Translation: CASSERTVLNTGELFF.

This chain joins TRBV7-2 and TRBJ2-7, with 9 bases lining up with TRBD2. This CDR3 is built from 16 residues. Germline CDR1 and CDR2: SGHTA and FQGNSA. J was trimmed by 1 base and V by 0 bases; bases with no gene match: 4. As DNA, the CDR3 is TGTGCCAGCAGCTTAGCGTCTACTAGCGGGTCCTACGAGCAGTACTTC. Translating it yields CASSLASTSGSYEQYF. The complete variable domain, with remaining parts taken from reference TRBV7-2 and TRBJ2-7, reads GAGVSQSPSNKVTEKGKDVELRCDPISGHTALYWYRQSLGQGLEFLIYFQGNSAPDKSGLPSDRFSAERTGGSVSTLTIQRTQQEDSAVYLCASSLASTSGSYEQYFGPGTRLTVT.

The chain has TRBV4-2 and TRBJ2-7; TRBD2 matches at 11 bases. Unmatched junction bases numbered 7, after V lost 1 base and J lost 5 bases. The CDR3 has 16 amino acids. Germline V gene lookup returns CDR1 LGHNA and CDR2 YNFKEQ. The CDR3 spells CASSQAPSGRSDEQYF. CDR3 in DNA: TGTGCCAGCAGCCAAGCTCCTAGCGGGAGGAGCGACGAGCAGTACTTC.

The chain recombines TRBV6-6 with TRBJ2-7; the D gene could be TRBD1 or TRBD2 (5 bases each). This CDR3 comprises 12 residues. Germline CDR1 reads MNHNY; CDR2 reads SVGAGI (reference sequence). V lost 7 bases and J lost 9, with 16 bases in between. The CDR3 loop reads CASMSLGRVQYF. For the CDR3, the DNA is TGTGCCAGCATGTCCCTGGGGCGGGTGCAGTACTTC.

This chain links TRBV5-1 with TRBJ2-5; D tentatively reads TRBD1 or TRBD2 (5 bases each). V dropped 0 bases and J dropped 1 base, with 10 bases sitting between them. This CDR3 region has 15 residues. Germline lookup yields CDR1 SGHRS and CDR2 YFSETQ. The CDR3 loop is CASSLGPGPQETQYF. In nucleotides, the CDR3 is TGCGCCAGCAGCTTGGGACCGGGACCCCAAGAGACCCAGTACTTC.

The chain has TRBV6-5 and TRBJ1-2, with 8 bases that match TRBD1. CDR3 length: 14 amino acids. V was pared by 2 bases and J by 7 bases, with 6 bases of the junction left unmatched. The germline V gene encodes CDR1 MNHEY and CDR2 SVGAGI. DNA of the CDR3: TGTGCCAGCAGTTACCCGGGACAGGTATTTGGCTACACCTTC. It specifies CASSYPGQVFGYTF.

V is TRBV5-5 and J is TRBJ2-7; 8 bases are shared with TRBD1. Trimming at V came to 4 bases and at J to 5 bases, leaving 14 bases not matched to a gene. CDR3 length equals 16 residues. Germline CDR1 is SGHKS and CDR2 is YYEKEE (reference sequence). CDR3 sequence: CASSPYRGIVGDEQYF. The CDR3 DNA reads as TGTGCCAGCAGCCCTTACAGGGGGATCGTGGGGGACGAGCAGTACTTC.

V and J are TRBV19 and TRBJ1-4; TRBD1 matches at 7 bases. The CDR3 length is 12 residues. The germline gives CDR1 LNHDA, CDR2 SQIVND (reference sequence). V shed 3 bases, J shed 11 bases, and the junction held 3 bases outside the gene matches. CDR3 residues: CASSILGQKLFF. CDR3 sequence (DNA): TGTGCCAGTAGTATTCTGGGACAGAAACTGTTTTTT.

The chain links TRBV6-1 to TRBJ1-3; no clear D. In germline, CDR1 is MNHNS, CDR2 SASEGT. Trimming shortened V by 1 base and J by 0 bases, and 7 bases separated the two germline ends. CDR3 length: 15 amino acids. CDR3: CASSEGFYSGNTIYF. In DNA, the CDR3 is TGTGCCAGCAGTGAAGGGTTCTACTCTGGAAACACCATATATTTT.

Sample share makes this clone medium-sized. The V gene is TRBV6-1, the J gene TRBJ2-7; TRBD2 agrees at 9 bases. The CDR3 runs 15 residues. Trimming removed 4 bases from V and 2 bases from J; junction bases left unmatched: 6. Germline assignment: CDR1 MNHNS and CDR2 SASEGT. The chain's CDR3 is CASSVGSGGPYEQYF. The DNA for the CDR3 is TGTGCCAGCAGTGTGGGTAGCGGGGGTCCCTACGAGCAGTACTTC.